This entry lists 5 T cell receptor beta chains sequenced from one sample in a study of T cell responses to AZD1222 COVID-19 vaccine (dated by TCRdb to the early 2020s). Libraries were made using the immunoSEQ multiplex PCR assay. TCRdb re-hosts the immuneACCESS table, in-frame sequences only. Its copies lack some clones; in the studies checked, an unresolved V gene accounts for under half of them, and the cause for the rest is not known. Present in this sample are over 100,000 clones, approximately 90% of which were seen just once. The ten largest make up less than 8.5% of the sample. This specimen's time point label, per the study, means: baseline before first vaccination. The material was peripheral blood, obtained on day 0 of AZD1222 vaccination. The source of these receptors is an adult in good health.

The chain uses TRBV6-5 and TRBJ2-5; D possibly corresponds to TRBD2 (5 bases). V was trimmed by 2 bases and J by 4 bases, leaving 11 bases between them. Per germline, CDR1 MNHEY and CDR2 SVGAGI. The length of the CDR3 is 14 residues. CDR3: CASSYGPGGETQYF. Written as DNA, the CDR3 is TGTGCCAGCAGTTACGGCCCCGGAGGAGAGACCCAGTACTTC.

The chain uses TRBV15 and TRBJ2-3; 7 nucleotides agree with TRBD1. The CDR3 consists of 16 residues. J gave up 4 bases and V 3 bases, and 10 bases lay outside the gene matches. CDR1 and CDR2 from the germline V gene are LNHNV and YYDKDF (reference sequence). The DNA of the CDR3 is TGTGCCACCAGCAGCCTAAGAACAGGGGTTTCAGATACGCAGTATTTT. This sequence encodes CATSSLRTGVSDTQYF.

The V gene is TRBV5-1, the J gene TRBJ1-1; maybe TRBD1 (5 bases). Germline loops: CDR1 SGHRS, CDR2 YFSETQ. The CDR3 contains 15 residues. V shed 4 bases and J shed 1 base, with 14 bases lying between them. The chain's CDR3 is CASSTLLGGNTEAFF. In DNA form, the CDR3 reads TGCGCCAGCAGCACCCTGCTGGGGGGGAACACTGAAGCTTTCTTT.

The table lists this clone with a count of one. The gene calls are TRBV6-1 and TRBJ2-5; D possibly corresponds to TRBD2 (6 bases). In germline, CDR1 is MNHNS, CDR2 SASEGT. V lost 3 bases, J lost 5 bases, and 10 bases lay in between. The CDR3 is made up of 13 amino acids. CDR3 region: CASSERDGETQYF. The CDR3 nucleotides are TGTGCCAGCAGTGAGCGGGATGGGGAGACCCAGTACTTC.

This chain joins TRBV27 and TRBJ1-1, with 10 bases aligning to TRBD1. The V segment lost 5 bases and the J segment 1 base; nucleotides outside the gene matches: 4. Germline V gives CDR1 MNHEY, CDR2 SMNVEV (reference sequence). CDR3 length equals 15 residues. The CDR3 loop is CASSPRTGGNTEAFF. DNA for the CDR3: TGTGCCAGCAGTCCACGGACAGGGGGGAACACTGAAGCTTTCTTT.